Included here is one T cell receptor (beta chain) sequence, with context. Its antigen is undetermined. Clones were read by immunoSEQ multiplex PCR, and TCRdb kept only the in-frame ones, dropping some. The sample holds approximately 190,000 clones; over 80% are singletons and the top ten take approximately 1.4%. This record comes from a study of T cell responses to AZD1222 COVID-19 vaccine. Findings and limits, study-wide: Females outnumbered males among donors, who were mostly white British; clonal diversity was possibly underestimated.

Germline V gene data show CDR1 as MNHNS and CDR2 as SASEGT. The CDR3 totals 13 residues. V shed 1 base and J shed 3 bases, with 6 bases lying between them. Material: peripheral blood, obtained on day 0 of AZD1222 vaccination. The receptor's source is an adult in good health. V usage is TRBV6-1 and J usage is TRBJ1-2, with no clear D. The CDR3 DNA is TGTGCCAGCAGTGAAGTCCGAGACTATGGCTACACCTTC. Its protein product is CASSEVRDYGYTF.